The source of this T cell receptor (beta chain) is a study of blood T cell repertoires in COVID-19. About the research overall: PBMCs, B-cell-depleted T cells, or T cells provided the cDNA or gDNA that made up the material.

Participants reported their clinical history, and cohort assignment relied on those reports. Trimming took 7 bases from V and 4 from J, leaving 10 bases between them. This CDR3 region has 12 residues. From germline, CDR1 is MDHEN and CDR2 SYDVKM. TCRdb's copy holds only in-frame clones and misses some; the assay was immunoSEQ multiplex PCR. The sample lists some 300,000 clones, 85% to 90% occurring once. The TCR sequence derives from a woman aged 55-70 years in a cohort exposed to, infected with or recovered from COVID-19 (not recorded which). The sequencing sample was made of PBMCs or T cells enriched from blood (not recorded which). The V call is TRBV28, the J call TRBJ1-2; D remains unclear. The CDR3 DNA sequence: TGTGCCAGCAAAGAGGGTTCCTATGGCTACACCTTC. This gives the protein CASKEGSYGYTF.